The 20 T cell receptor beta chains presented below share a single source sample, sequenced in a study of control samples from healthy donors and cancer patients. The table came from immunoSEQ multiplex PCR; TCRdb's copy has only in-frame clones and leaves some out. The sample shows approximately 90,000 clones, 70% to 85% of them seen only once. What was sequenced was PBMCs. These receptors all come from a man between 70 and 80 years old with lung cancer.

The V call is TRBV5-5, the J call TRBJ1-5; possible D gene TRBD1, 5 bases. The V and J ends lost 4 bases and 2 bases respectively, with 10 bases between them. Looked up from germline, CDR1 is SGHKS and CDR2 is YYEKEE (reference sequence). The CDR3 is 14 amino acids. As DNA, the CDR3 is TGTGCCAGCAGCCCGTGGGGGGGCAATCAGCCCCAGCATTTT. Translation gives CASSPWGGNQPQHF.

This clone was seen a handful of times. The chain couples TRBV7-8 to TRBJ1-5, with TRBD1 matching 11 bases. V was pared by 5 bases and J by 1 base, with 4 bases of the junction left unmatched. CDR3 size: 16 residues. The germline CDR1 and CDR2 sequences are SGHVS and FQNEAQ. This CDR3 is CASSQDRGPSNQPQHF. The CDR3 nucleotides are TGTGCCAGCAGCCAGGACAGGGGGCCGAGCAATCAGCCCCAGCATTTT.

A remark on this clone: The sample has other DNA sequences that encode this CDR3 too. The J gene is TRBJ1-5, the V gene TRBV19, with D tentatively TRBD1 (6 bases). Between the trimmed V and J ends, which lost 3 bases and 6 bases, there was a span of 12 bases. Germline assignment: CDR1 LNHDA and CDR2 SQIVND (reference sequence). There are 14 residues in the CDR3. CDR3 loop: CASSIRGGGQPQHF. DNA of the CDR3: TGTGCCAGTAGTATTCGGGGGGGCGGTCAGCCCCAGCATTTT.

The rearrangement uses TRBV13 and TRBJ1-6; 11 bases map to TRBD1. V lost 5 bases, J lost 9 bases, and 9 bases stayed unmatched. Germline V gives CDR1 PRHDT, CDR2 FYEKMQ (reference sequence). The CDR3 covers 16 residues. The DNA for the CDR3 is TGTGCCAGCAGCGGGAAAGGACAGGGGGCCTTTTCACCCCTCCACTTT. Translating it yields CASSGKGQGAFSPLHF. Full variable domain (outside the CDR3, taken from reference TRBV13 and TRBJ1-6): AAGVIQSPRHLIKEKRETATLKCYPIPRHDTVYWYQQGPGQDPQFLISFYEKMQSDKGSIPDRFSAQQFSDYHSELNMSSLELGDSALYFCASSGKGQGAFSPLHFGNGTRLTVT.

V usage is TRBV18 and J usage is TRBJ2-3; D perhaps matches TRBD2 (6 bases). The CDR3 has 15 amino acids. Germline V gives CDR1 KGHSH, CDR2 LQKENI. Trimming took off 1 base at V and 2 bases at J, with 10 bases between the two ends. The CDR3 here is CASSPLSGDTDTQYF. The CDR3 DNA follows: TGTGCCAGCTCACCACTGTCGGGGGACACAGATACGCAGTATTTT. Filled out from reference TRBV18 and TRBJ2-3, the complete variable domain reads NAGVMQNPRHLVRRRGQEARLRCSPMKGHSHVYWYRQLPEEGLKFMVYLQKENIIDESGMPKERFSAEFPKEGPSILRIQQVVRGDSAAYFCASSPLSGDTDTQYFGPGTRLTVL.

Here the CDR3 reads CASSPRGNYGYTF. CDR3 sequence (DNA): TGTGCCAGCAGTCCTCGGGGAAACTATGGCTACACCTTC. This chain connects TRBV6-5 to TRBJ1-2; D not certain. The CDR3 is 13 amino acids. Per germline, CDR1 MNHEY and CDR2 SVGAGI. Trimming removed 5 bases at V and 2 bases at J, with 9 bases between.

This clone was observed a handful of times. The chain has TRBV28 and TRBJ1-6; 11 nucleotides agree with TRBD1. CDR1 is MDHEN, CDR2 SYDVKM, per germline. The CDR3 is 16 amino acids. Trimming cost V 2 bases and J 3 bases; bases outside gene matches: 0. This CDR3 reads CASSLGTGGYNSPLHF. CDR3 DNA sequence: TGTGCCAGCAGTTTAGGGACAGGGGGCTATAATTCACCCCTCCACTTT.

The J gene is TRBJ1-1, the V gene TRBV21-1. TRBV21-1 is shown as a pseudogene. The CDR3 consists of 15 residues. The CDR3 nucleotides are TGTGCCAGCAGCATCCCCCCTGAGGAGAACACTGAAGCTTTCTTT. Its protein product is CASSIPPEENTEAFF.

This chain connects TRBV19 to TRBJ1-2; no reliable D call. V was trimmed by 3 bases and J by 8 bases, leaving 13 bases between them. Germline CDR1 is LNHDA and CDR2 is SQIVND (reference sequence). The CDR3 spans 13 residues. CDR3 DNA sequence: TGTGCCAGTAGTATGGGAAGGGTAGGAGGCTACACCTTC. Residues: CASSMGRVGGYTF. The full variable domain, with the rest looked up from reference TRBV19 and TRBJ1-2, is DGGITQSPKYLFRKEGQNVTLSCEQNLNHDAMYWYRQDPGQGLRLIYYSQIVNDFQKGDIAEGYSVSREKKESFPLTVTSAQKNPTAFYLCASSMGRVGGYTFGSGTRLTVV.

J is TRBJ2-3 and V is TRBV6-5, with D tentatively TRBD1 or TRBD2 (5 bases each). This CDR3 is built from 16 residues. CDR1 MNHEY and CDR2 SVGAGI come from the germline V gene. Trimming took off 0 bases at V and 0 bases at J, with 10 bases between the two ends. In DNA form, the CDR3 reads TGTGCCAGCAGTTACTCGGGTGGGACCAGCACAGATACGCAGTATTTT. Protein product: CASSYSGGTSTDTQYF.

This clone was seen just once. The rearrangement links TRBV27 to TRBJ2-1, with 9 bases that match TRBD2. The CDR3 sequence is 16 residues long. The germline V gene has CDR1 MNHEY and CDR2 SMNVEV (reference sequence). V was pared by 7 bases and J by 1 base, with 8 bases of the junction left unmatched. This chain's CDR3 is CASTPGLAGSYNEQFF. In DNA, the CDR3 is TGTGCCAGCACCCCGGGACTAGCCGGGTCCTACAATGAGCAGTTCTTC.

The chain has TRBV6-2 or TRBV6-3 and TRBJ2-3; D gene ambiguous. The CDR3 extends over 14 amino acids. Germline assignment: CDR1 MNHEY and CDR2 SVGEGT. Trimming left V 2 bases short and J 0 bases short, with 6 bases between. CDR3 nucleotide sequence: TGTGCCAGCAGTTACCAGACTAGCACAGATACGCAGTATTTT. Protein: CASSYQTSTDTQYF.

With respect to this clone: This CDR3 is also generated by other DNA sequences in the sample. This sequence joins TRBV6-2 or TRBV6-3 and TRBJ2-5; D unresolved. The CDR3 has 13 residues. V lost 2 bases and J 5 bases, leaving 9 bases between the germline ends. Looked up from germline, CDR1 is MNHEY and CDR2 is SVGEGT. As DNA, the CDR3 is TGTGCCAGCAGTTACCGGGCCGGGGAGACCCAGTACTTC. This sequence encodes CASSYRAGETQYF.

This clone was counted many times. At the DNA level, this CDR3 is encoded by other sequences in the same sample as well. The chain couples TRBV18 to TRBJ1-5, with TRBD1 as a possible D gene (5 bases). This CDR3 comprises 13 residues. The germline V and J ends were trimmed by 3 bases and 5 bases, with 8 bases remaining between them. Germline assignment: CDR1 KGHSH and CDR2 LQKENI. This chain's CDR3 is CASSPSRDQPQHF. CDR3 DNA: TGTGCCAGCTCACCGAGCAGGGATCAGCCCCAGCATTTT.

The chain carries TRBV3-1 (or the pseudogene TRBV3-2) and TRBJ2-1; D might be TRBD2 (5 bases). The CDR3 covers 13 residues. From germline, CDR1 is LGHDT and CDR2 YNNKEL (reference sequence). Deletions cut 7 bases from V and 1 base from J, with 8 bases between. In nucleotides, the CDR3 is TGTGCCAGCACCCCGGGGTCCTACAATGAGCAGTTCTTC. As protein: CASTPGSYNEQFF.

The V and J genes are TRBV6-4 and TRBJ2-1; the D call may be TRBD1 or TRBD2 (7 bases each). The CDR3 has 14 amino acids. Germline V CDR1 and CDR2: MRHNA, SNTAGT. V was shortened by 4 bases and J by 10 bases, with 17 bases between the two germline ends. The DNA for the CDR3 is TGTGCCAGCAGTGCTGAGGGGGGGGGACAGGAGCAGTTCTTC. It translates to CASSAEGGGQEQFF.

The rearrangement uses TRBV19 and TRBJ2-7, with D possibly being TRBD2 (5 bases). Deletions cut 5 bases from V and 2 bases from J, with 13 bases between. This CDR3 comprises 14 residues. Germline CDR1 LNHDA, CDR2 SQIVND (reference sequence). Written as DNA, the CDR3 is TGTGCCAGTAGTCCCATGGCGGGCACCTACGAGCAGTACTTC. Translated: CASSPMAGTYEQYF.

This clone was counted a few times. This chain uses TRBV6-6 with TRBJ2-5; 9 nucleotides line up with TRBD1. The CDR3 has 15 amino acids. With V trimmed by 2 bases and J by 4 bases, 5 bases remained unmatched. Germline CDR1 reads MNHNY; CDR2 reads SVGAGI (reference sequence). The CDR3 region is CASSYLTTGGETQYF. DNA of the CDR3: TGTGCCAGCAGTTACCTCACGACAGGGGGAGAGACCCAGTACTTC.

The J gene is TRBJ1-4, the V gene TRBV6-6; D not certain. Per germline, CDR1 MNHNY and CDR2 SVGAGI (reference sequence). The CDR3 contains 16 residues. The germline V and J ends were trimmed by 0 bases and 4 bases, with 12 bases remaining between them. The chain's CDR3 is CASSYSGRPNNEKLFF. DNA of the CDR3: TGTGCCAGCAGTTACTCTGGACGGCCGAATAATGAAAAACTGTTTTTT.

V gene TRBV4-2 combines with J gene TRBJ1-2; D remains ambiguous. V was cut by 1 base and J by 7 bases, with 13 bases left in between. CDR1 is LGHNA and CDR2 is YNFKEQ in the germline V gene. This CDR3 region has 14 residues. The CDR3 DNA is TGTGCCAGCAGCCAAGGTCAGAAGGGCGGTGGCTACACCTTC. It codes for CASSQGQKGGGYTF.